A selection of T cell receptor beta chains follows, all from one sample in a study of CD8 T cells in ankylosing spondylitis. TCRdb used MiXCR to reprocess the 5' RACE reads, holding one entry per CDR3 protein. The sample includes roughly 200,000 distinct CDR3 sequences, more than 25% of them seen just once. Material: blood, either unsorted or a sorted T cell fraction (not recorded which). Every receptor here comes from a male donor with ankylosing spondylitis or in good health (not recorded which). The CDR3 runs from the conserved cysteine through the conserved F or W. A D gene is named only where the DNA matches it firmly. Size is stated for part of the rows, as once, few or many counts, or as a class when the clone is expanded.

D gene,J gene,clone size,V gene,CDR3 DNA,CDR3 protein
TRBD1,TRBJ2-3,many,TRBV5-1,TGCGCCAGCAGCATAACCACGACAGGGACGCAGTATTTT,CASSITTTGTQYF
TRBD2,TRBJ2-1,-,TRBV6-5,TGTGCCAGCAGTTACTGGACTAGCGGGAGCTCCTACAATGAGCAGTTCTTC,CASSYWTSGSSYNEQFF
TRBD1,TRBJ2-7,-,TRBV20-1,TGCAGTGCTATCGGGACAGGCGCCTACGAGCAGTACTTC,CSAIGTGAYEQYF
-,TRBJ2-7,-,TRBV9,TGTGCCAGCAGCGTAGGGTGGACAGAGACCTACGAGCAGTACTTC,CASSVGWTETYEQYF
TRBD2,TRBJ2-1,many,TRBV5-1,TGCGCCAGCAGCGCCTTAGCGGGAGTAGGGAATGAGCAGTTCTTC,CASSALAGVGNEQFF
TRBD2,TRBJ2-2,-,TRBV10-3,TGTGCCATCAGTGAGAGGTCGGGAGGATCAGCCGGGGAGCTGTTTTTT,CAISERSGGSAGELFF
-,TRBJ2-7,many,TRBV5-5,TGTGCCAGCAGCTTGATCGGGCTCAATTACGAGCAGTACTTC,CASSLIGLNYEQYF
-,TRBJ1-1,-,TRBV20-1,TGCAGTGCTAGAGCTCAAGAAAGGAACACTGAAGCTTTCTTT,CSARAQERNTEAFF
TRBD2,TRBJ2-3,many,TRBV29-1,TGCAGCGTTGTAGCGGGAGGGACAGATACGCAGTATTTT,CSVVAGGTDTQYF
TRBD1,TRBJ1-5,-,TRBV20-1,TGCAGTGCTTACAGTGTTCGGACAGGGAATCAGCCCCAGCATTTT,CSAYSVRTGNQPQHF
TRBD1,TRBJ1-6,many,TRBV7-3,TGTGCCAGCAGCCCACACGGGGACAGGGTTGCGTCACCCCTCCACTTT,CASSPHGDRVASPLHF
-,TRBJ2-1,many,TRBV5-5,TGTGCCAGCAGCTCGTTCGATAACGAGCAGTTCTTC,CASSSFDNEQFF
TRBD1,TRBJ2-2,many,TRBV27,TGTGCCAGCAGTTGGGGACAGGGCGTCACCGGGGAGCTGTTTTTT,CASSWGQGVTGELFF
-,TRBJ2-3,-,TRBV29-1,TGCAGCGCAGGGGCGAGAGTCCGCACAGATACGCAGTATTTT,CSAGARVRTDTQYF
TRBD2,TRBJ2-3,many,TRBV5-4,TGTGCCAACAAGCGGGAGAGCACAGATACGCAGTATTTT,CANKRESTDTQYF
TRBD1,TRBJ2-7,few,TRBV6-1,TGTGCCAGCAGAGGGGACAGGGACTCCTACGAGCAGTACTTC,CASRGDRDSYEQYF